This note documents a single T cell receptor beta chain sequence. The V gene's germline CDR1 is MNHEY and CDR2 SMNVEV (reference sequence). This CDR3 has 14 amino acids. Trimming took 4 bases from V and 3 from J, leaving 7 bases between them. The sample belongs to a study of blood T cell repertoires in COVID-19. This table comes from immunoSEQ multiplex PCR, and its TCRdb copy is limited to in-frame clones, with some not included. Of 220,000 or so clones in the sample, approximately 86% were seen once. The chain joins TRBV27 to TRBJ1-6; D remains ambiguous. Sequenced input: PBMCs or T cells enriched from blood (not recorded which). The sequence came from a woman in her forties or fifties with acute COVID-19. The CDR3 DNA reads TGTGCCAGCAGTTCGGGGAACTATAATTCACCCCTCCACTTT. Protein product: CASSSGNYNSPLHF.